The clone carrying this TCR beta chain was recorded once. Per the original methods: For nucleated cells, counts were estimated from reference gene primer amplification. Profiling relied on immunoSEQ multiplex PCR, and the TCRdb table lists in-frame clones only, not all of them. D and trimming come from the DNA, and the V and J calls and clone size come from that table. The top ten hold approximately 3.9% of the sample, which has fewer than 120,000 clones, about 80% seen once. The data derive from a study of blood T cell repertoires in COVID-19. About the research overall: Samples taken during acute and convalescent COVID-19 were collected in the United States, Italy and Spain.

Per the germline V gene, CDR1 is LNHDA and CDR2 is SQIVND (reference sequence). The CDR3 contains 14 residues. J gave up 5 bases and V 4 bases, and 4 bases lay outside the gene matches. Input material: peripheral blood. This TCR came from an elderly woman with acute or convalescent COVID-19. The chain joins TRBV19 to TRBJ2-5; TRBD1 matches at 10 bases. CDR3 in amino acids: CASSSQGQGETQYF. CDR3 coding DNA: TGTGCCAGTAGTAGTCAGGGACAGGGGGAGACCCAGTACTTC.